This TCR beta chain emerged from a study of blood T cell repertoires in COVID-19. The ends lost 3 bases at V and 6 bases at J; junction bases unmatched: 8. This CDR3 is 14 amino acids long. In germline, CDR1 is SGHDT, CDR2 YYEEEE. TCRdb's copy holds only in-frame clones and misses some; the assay was immunoSEQ multiplex PCR. The profile shows roughly 16,000 clones, roughly three quarters of them singletons. The TCR sequence derives from a man between 60 and 75 years old with acute or convalescent COVID-19. The sequencing sample was made of peripheral blood. The chain joins TRBV5-6 to TRBJ1-1, with TRBD1 identical over 7 bases. This CDR3 reads CASSSRQGWAEAFF. The CDR3 coding sequence is TGTGCCAGCAGCTCCAGACAGGGTTGGGCTGAAGCTTTCTTT.